The 8 T cell receptor beta chains below were found in one sample sequenced in a study of blood T cell repertoires in COVID-19. Clones were read by immunoSEQ multiplex PCR, and TCRdb kept only the in-frame ones, dropping some. Here the sample spans 200,000 to 250,000 clones, roughly nine tenths being singletons. The sample consisted of PBMCs or T cells enriched from blood (not recorded which). Receptors were obtained from a man aged 25-45 years who had recovered from COVID-19.

The chain joins TRBV10-3 to TRBJ1-2; maybe TRBD1 (6 bases). The V gene's germline CDR1 is ENHRY and CDR2 SYGVKD. The V and J ends lost 0 bases and 6 bases respectively, with 11 bases between them. The CDR3 totals 14 residues. CDR3 sequence (DNA): TGTGCCATCAGTGAGTCGGGGGGGGCCCATGGCTACACCTTC. Its translation: CAISESGGAHGYTF.

The V call is TRBV4-1, the J call TRBJ1-1; no reliable D call. V was pared by 1 base and J by 7 bases, with 13 bases between. There are 14 residues in the CDR3. Germline CDR1 reads MGHRA; CDR2 reads YSYEKL. The CDR3 DNA is TGCGCCAGCAGCCAAGTACTCACACAGCTTGAAGCTTTCTTT. It specifies CASSQVLTQLEAFF.

The chain employs TRBV4-2 and TRBJ2-7; TRBD2 matches 14 bases. CDR3 length: 15 amino acids. CDR1 and CDR2 from the germline V gene are LGHNA and YNFKEQ. Trimming cost V 4 bases and J 4 bases; bases outside gene matches: 3. As DNA, the CDR3 is TGTGCCAGCAGCCCCGGGACTAGCGGGGGATACGAGCAGTACTTC. Translated, it gives CASSPGTSGGYEQYF.

J is TRBJ1-3 and V is TRBV6-5; D is possibly TRBD1 (5 bases). This CDR3 contains 16 residues. CDR1 MNHEY and CDR2 SVGAGI come from the germline V gene. The germline V and J ends were trimmed by 0 bases and 2 bases, with 11 bases remaining between them. CDR3 residues: CASSYSKGLAGNTIYF. The CDR3 region has the DNA TGTGCCAGCAGTTACTCGAAGGGGTTGGCTGGAAACACCATATATTTT.

This rearrangement joins TRBV5-1 to TRBJ1-6; 7 bases map to TRBD1. The CDR3 consists of 15 residues. Per germline, CDR1 SGHRS and CDR2 YFSETQ. Unmatched junction bases numbered 9, after V lost 3 bases and J lost 9 bases. The CDR3 DNA sequence: TGCGCCAGCAGCTCGCGCGGGACAGCGATTTCACCCCTCCACTTT. Encoded protein: CASSSRGTAISPLHF. Full variable domain (rest looked up from reference TRBV5-1 and TRBJ1-6): KAGVTQTPRYLIKTRGQQVTLSCSPISGHRSVSWYQQTPGQGLQFLFEYFSETQRNKGNFPGRFSGRQFSNSRSEMNVSTLELGDSALYLCASSSRGTAISPLHFGNGTRLTVT.

This chain joins TRBV30 and TRBJ2-7; 10 nucleotides align to TRBD2. The germline gives CDR1 GTSNPN, CDR2 SVGIG (reference sequence). J lost 0 bases, V lost 0 bases, and 5 bases had no gene match. This CDR3 spans 16 amino acids. The CDR3 loop is CAWSVRGTSDSYEQYF. The DNA of the CDR3 is TGTGCCTGGAGTGTACGAGGGACTAGCGACTCCTACGAGCAGTACTTC.

The V gene is TRBV7-2, the J gene TRBJ1-1, with 7 nucleotides matching TRBD1. Germline V gives CDR1 SGHTA, CDR2 FQGNSA. The CDR3 extends over 15 amino acids. After removal of 5 bases from V and 2 bases from J, the junction contained 8 bases not matched to a gene. CDR3 sequence reads: CASSITTGVNTEAFF. The DNA for the CDR3 is TGTGCCAGCAGCATCACCACAGGGGTTAACACTGAAGCTTTCTTT.

This chain uses TRBV27 with TRBJ1-2; D is uncertain. Per germline, CDR1 MNHEY and CDR2 SMNVEV (reference sequence). The CDR3 length is 14 residues. V lost 7 bases and J lost 5, with 17 bases in between. The DNA for the CDR3 is TGTGCCAGCAATACTCGAGGGCGTTCGTATGGCTACACCTTC. This gives the protein CASNTRGRSYGYTF.